This T cell receptor (beta chain) was profiled in a study of CD8 T cells in ankylosing spondylitis. Points on this clonotype: Its target is not known.

Points from the study as a whole: Clones linked with disease were CD8+ and fairly uncommon in the peripheral blood. Ankylosing spondylitis blood seemed to carry a telltale TCR beta motif made of fewer than 10 highly homologous variants. In ankylosing spondylitis patients, matched synovial fluid reportedly showed significant enrichment of disease-linked clones.

Germline V CDR1 and CDR2: SGHTA, FQGNSA. The CDR3 is 15 amino acids. V was pared by 5 bases and J by 1 base, with 6 bases of the junction left unmatched. In making TCR beta libraries, quantitative 5'-RACE with molecular barcodes was used. In TCRdb, the 5' RACE reads were re-called with MiXCR into one record per CDR3 protein. The table records nearly 250,000 distinct CDR3 sequences, more than 25% of them present only once. The sample was blood, either unsorted or a sorted T cell fraction (not recorded which). The chain recombines TRBV7-2 with TRBJ2-7; TRBD2 agrees at 9 bases. This receptor was obtained from a male donor with ankylosing spondylitis or in good health (not recorded which). The CDR3 DNA is TGTGCCAGCAGCCCGCGGGGGGGACAGTCCTACGAGCAGTACTTC. Translated: CASSPRGGQSYEQYF.